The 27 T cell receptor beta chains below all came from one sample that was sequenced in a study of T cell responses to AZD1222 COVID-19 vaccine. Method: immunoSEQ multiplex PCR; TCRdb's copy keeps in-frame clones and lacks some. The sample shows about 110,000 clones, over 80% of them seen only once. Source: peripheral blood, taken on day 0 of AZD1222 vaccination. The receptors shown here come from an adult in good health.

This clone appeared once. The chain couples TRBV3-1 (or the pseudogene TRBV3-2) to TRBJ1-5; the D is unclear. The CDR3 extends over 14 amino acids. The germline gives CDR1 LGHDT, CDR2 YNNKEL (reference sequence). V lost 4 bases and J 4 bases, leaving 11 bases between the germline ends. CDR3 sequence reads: CASSPLSGNQPQHF. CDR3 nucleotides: TGTGCCAGCAGCCCCTTATCCGGGAATCAGCCCCAGCATTTT.

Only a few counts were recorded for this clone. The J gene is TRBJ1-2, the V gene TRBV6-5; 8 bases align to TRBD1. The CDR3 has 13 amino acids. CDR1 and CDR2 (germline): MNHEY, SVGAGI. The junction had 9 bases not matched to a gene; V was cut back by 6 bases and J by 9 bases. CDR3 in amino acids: CASSRTGLGRYTF. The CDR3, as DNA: TGTGCCAGCAGCCGGACAGGGTTGGGTCGCTACACCTTC.

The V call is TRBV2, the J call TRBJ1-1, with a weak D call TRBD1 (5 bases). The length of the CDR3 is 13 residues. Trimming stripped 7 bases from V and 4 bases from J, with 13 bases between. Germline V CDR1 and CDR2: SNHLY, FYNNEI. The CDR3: CASNPRGGTEAFF. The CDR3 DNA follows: TGTGCCAGCAACCCACGGGGGGGCACTGAAGCTTTCTTT. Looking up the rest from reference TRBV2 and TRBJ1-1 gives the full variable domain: EPEVTQTPSHQVTQMGQEVILRCVPISNHLYFYWYRQILGQKVEFLVSFYNNEISEKSEIFDDQFSVERPDGSNFTLKIRSTKLEDSAMYFCASNPRGGTEAFFGQGTRLTVV.

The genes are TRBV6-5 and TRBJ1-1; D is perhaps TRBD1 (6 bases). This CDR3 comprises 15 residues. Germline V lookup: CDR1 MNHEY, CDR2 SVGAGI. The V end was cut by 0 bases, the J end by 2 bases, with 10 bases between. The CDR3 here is CASSYSRQVNTEAFF. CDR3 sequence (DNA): TGTGCCAGCAGTTACTCGAGACAGGTTAACACTGAAGCTTTCTTT.

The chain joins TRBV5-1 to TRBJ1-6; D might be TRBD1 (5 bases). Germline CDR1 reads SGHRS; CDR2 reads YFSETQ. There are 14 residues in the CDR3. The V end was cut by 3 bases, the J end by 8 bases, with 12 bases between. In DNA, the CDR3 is TGCGCCAGCAGCTACGGGACGGGGGATTCACCCCTCCACTTT. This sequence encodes CASSYGTGDSPLHF.

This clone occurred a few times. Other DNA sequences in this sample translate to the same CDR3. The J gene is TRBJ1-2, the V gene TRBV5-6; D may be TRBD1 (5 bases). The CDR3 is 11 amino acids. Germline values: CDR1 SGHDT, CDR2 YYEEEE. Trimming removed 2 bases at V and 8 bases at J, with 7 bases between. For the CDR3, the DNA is TGTGCCAGCAGCTTAGGGGTAGGCTACACCTTC. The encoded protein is CASSLGVGYTF.

CDR3 sequence reads: CAWRETGTGTRDYNSPLHF. In DNA, the CDR3 is TGTGCCTGGAGGGAGACCGGGACGGGAACTAGGGATTATAATTCACCCCTCCACTTT. The rearrangement joins TRBV30 to TRBJ1-6; D is perhaps TRBD1 (5 bases). CDR1 GTSNPN and CDR2 SVGIG come from the germline V gene (reference sequence). The CDR3 sequence is 19 residues long. Trimming removed 3 bases at V and 4 bases at J, with 25 bases between.

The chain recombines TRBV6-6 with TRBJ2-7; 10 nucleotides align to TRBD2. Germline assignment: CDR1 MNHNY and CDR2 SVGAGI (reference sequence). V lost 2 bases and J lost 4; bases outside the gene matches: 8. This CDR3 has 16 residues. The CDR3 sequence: CASSYRLAGVRYEQYF. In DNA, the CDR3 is TGTGCCAGCAGTTACCGGCTAGCGGGAGTTCGGTACGAGCAGTACTTC.

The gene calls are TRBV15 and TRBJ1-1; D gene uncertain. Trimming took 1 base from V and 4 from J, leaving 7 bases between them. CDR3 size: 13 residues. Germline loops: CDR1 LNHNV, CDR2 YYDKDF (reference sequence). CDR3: CATSRGVGTEAFF. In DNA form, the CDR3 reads TGTGCCACCAGCAGAGGGGTGGGCACTGAAGCTTTCTTT.

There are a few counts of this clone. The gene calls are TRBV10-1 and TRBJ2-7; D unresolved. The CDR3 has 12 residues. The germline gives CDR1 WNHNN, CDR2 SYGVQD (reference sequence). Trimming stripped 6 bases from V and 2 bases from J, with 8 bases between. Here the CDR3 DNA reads TGCGCCAGCAGACCGTTACCCTACGAGCAGTACTTC. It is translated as CASRPLPYEQYF.

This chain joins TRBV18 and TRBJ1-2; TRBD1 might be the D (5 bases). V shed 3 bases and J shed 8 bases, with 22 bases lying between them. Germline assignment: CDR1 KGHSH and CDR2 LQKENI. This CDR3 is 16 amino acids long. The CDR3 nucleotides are TGTGCCAGCTCACCTACTCCCGGGGCGGAGGTGGGCGGCTACACCTTC. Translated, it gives CASSPTPGAEVGGYTF. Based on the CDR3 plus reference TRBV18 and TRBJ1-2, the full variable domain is NAGVMQNPRHLVRRRGQEARLRCSPMKGHSHVYWYRQLPEEGLKFMVYLQKENIIDESGMPKERFSAEFPKEGPSILRIQQVVRGDSAAYFCASSPTPGAEVGGYTFGSGTRLTVV.

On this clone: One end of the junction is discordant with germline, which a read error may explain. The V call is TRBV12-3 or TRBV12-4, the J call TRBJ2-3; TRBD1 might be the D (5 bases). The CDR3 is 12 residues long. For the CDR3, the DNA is TGTGCCAGCAGTTTAGGGTCTGAAGAGACAGATTTT. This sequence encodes CASSLGSEETDF.

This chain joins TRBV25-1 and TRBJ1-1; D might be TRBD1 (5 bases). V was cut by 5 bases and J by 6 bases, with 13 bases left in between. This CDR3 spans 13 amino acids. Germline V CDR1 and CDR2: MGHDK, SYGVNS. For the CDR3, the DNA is TGTGCCAGCAGTTCTTCCGGGGGAGCTGAAGCTTTCTTT. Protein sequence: CASSSSGGAEAFF.

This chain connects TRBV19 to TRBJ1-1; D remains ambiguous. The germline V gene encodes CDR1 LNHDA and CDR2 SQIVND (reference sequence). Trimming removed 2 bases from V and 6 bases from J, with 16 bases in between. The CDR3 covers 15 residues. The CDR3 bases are TGTGCCAGTAGTATAACCTCGGACGGCCGGCCTGAAGCTTTCTTT. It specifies CASSITSDGRPEAFF.

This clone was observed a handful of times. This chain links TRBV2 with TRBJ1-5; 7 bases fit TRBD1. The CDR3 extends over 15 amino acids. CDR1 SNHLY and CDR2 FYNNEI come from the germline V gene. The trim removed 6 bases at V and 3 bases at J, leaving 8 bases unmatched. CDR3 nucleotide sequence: TGTGCCAGCAGCCGCGAGACAGGGTCCAATCAGCCCCAGCATTTT. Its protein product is CASSRETGSNQPQHF.

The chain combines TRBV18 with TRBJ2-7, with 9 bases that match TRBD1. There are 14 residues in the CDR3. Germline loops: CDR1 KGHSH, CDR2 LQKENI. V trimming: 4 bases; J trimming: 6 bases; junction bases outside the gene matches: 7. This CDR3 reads CASSRDRASGEQYF. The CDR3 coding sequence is TGTGCCAGCTCACGGGACAGGGCGTCGGGCGAGCAGTACTTC.

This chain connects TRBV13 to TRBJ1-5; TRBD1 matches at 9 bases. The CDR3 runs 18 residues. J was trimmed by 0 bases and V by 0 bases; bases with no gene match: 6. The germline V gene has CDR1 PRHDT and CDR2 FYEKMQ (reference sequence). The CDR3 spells CASSLGDRGLYSNQPQHF. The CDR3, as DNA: TGTGCCAGCAGCTTAGGGGACAGGGGCCTCTATAGCAATCAGCCCCAGCATTTT.

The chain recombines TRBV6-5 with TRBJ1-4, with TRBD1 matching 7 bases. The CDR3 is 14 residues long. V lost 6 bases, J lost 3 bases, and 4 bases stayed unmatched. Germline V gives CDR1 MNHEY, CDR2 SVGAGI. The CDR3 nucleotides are TGTGCCAGCAGCCGACAGGGAGCTAATGAAAAACTGTTTTTT. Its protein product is CASSRQGANEKLFF.

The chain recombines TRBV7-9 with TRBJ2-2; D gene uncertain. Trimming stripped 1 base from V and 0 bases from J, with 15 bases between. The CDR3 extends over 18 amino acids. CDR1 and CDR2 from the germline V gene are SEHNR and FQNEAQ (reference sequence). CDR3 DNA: TGTGCCAGCAGCTTAGGGGTTGGGGTGTATGCGAACACCGGGGAGCTGTTTTTT. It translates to CASSLGVGVYANTGELFF. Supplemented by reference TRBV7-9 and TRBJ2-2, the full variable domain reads DTGVSQNPRHKITKRGQNVTFRCDPISEHNRLYWYRQTLGQGPEFLTYFQNEAQLEKSRLLSDRFSAERPKGSFSTLEIQRTEQGDSAMYLCASSLGVGVYANTGELFFGEGSRLTVL.

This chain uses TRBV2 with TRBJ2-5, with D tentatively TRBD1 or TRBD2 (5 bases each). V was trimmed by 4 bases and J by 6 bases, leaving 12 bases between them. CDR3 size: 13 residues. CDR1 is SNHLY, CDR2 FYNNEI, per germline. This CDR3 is CASSGGVVQTQYF. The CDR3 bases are TGTGCCAGCAGTGGAGGGGTTGTGCAGACCCAGTACTTC.

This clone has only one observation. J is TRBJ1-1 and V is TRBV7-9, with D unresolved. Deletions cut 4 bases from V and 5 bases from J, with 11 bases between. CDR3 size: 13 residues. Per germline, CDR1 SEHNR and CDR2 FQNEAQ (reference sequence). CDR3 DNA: TGTGCCAGCAGCTCTAGTCGGGAGACTGAAGCTTTCTTT. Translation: CASSSSRETEAFF.

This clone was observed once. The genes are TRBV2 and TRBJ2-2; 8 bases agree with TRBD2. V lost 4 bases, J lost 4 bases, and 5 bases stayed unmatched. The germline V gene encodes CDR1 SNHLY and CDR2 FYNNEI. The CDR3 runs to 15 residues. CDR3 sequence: CASSVLAGSTGELFF. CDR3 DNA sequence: TGTGCCAGCAGTGTCCTAGCGGGTTCCACCGGGGAGCTGTTTTTT. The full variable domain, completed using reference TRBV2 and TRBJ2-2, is EPEVTQTPSHQVTQMGQEVILRCVPISNHLYFYWYRQILGQKVEFLVSFYNNEISEKSEIFDDQFSVERPDGSNFTLKIRSTKLEDSAMYFCASSVLAGSTGELFFGEGSRLTVL.

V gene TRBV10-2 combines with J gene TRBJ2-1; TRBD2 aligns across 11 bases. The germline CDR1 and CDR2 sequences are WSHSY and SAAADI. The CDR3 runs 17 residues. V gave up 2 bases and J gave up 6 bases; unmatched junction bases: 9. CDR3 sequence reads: CASSETSGSWGLNEQFF. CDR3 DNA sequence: TGCGCCAGCAGTGAGACTAGCGGGAGTTGGGGGCTCAATGAGCAGTTCTTC.

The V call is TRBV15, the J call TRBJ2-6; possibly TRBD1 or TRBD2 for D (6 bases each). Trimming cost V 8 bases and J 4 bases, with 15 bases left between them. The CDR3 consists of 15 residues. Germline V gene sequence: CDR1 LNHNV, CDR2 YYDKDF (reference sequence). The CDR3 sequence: CATSTGAAGANVLTF. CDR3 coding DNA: TGTGCCACCTCAACGGGGGCGGCAGGGGCCAACGTCCTGACTTTC.

The CDR3 sequence is CASSPVTGGGSYEQYF. As DNA, the CDR3 is TGTGCCAGCTCACCCGTCACTGGCGGGGGCTCCTACGAGCAGTACTTC. This chain uses TRBV18 with TRBJ2-7; 7 bases align to TRBD2. Germline V lookup: CDR1 KGHSH, CDR2 LQKENI. J was trimmed by 0 bases and V by 3 bases; bases with no gene match: 8. This CDR3 is built from 16 residues.

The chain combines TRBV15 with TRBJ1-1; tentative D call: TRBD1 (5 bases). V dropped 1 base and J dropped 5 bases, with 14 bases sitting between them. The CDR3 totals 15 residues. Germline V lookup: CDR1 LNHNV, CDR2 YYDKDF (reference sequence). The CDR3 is CATSRGGITRTEAFF. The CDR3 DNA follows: TGTGCCACCAGCAGAGGGGGGATAACGCGGACTGAAGCTTTCTTT.

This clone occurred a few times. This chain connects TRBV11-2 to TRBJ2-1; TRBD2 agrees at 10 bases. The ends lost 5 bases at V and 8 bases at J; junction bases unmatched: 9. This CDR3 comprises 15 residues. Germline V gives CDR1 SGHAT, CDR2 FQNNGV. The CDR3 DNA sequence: TGTGCCAGCAGCCCCAGCGGGGGGGCTGTGTATGAGCAGTTCTTC. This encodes CASSPSGGAVYEQFF.